Listed below are T cell receptor beta chains from one sample, sequenced in a study of blood T cells in healthy people across ages. TCRdb passed the 5' RACE reads through MiXCR, listing each CDR3 protein once. The table has 1.5 million to 1.9 million distinct CDR3 sequences, roughly 43% seen once. The sample was blood. The receptors originated from a woman between 18 and 29 years old in good health. CDR3s include the opening cysteine and the closing phenylalanine or tryptophan. D genes are given only for firm matches. Expanded clones get a size class; other rows say once, few or many, or leave the size out.

few	-	TRBV7-9	TRBJ2-1	CASRPGRLPYNEQFF	TGTGCCAGCCGTCCGGGGCGTCTACCCTACAATGAGCAGTTCTTC
few	TRBD2	TRBV2	TRBJ2-3	CASKRRLAGQDTQYF	TGTGCCAGCAAGAGGAGACTAGCGGGACAAGATACGCAGTATTTT
-	TRBD2	TRBV3-1	TRBJ2-1	CASSLLLAGGNNEQFF	TGTGCCAGCAGCCTACTGCTAGCGGGAGGGAACAATGAGCAGTTCTTC
few	-	TRBV9	TRBJ2-3	CASSVRWGGPDTQYF	TGTGCCAGCAGCGTAAGGTGGGGGGGCCCAGATACGCAGTATTTT
few	-	TRBV6-1	TRBJ2-5	CASSTAITGVRETQYF	TGTGCCAGCAGTACAGCTATTACGGGGGTCCGGGAGACCCAGTACTTC
-	TRBD2	TRBV20-1	TRBJ2-3	CSASGTSGGQYF	TGCAGTGCTAGCGGGACTAGCGGGGGCCAGTATTTT
-	-	TRBV9	TRBJ1-2	CASSVDLKGIGYGYTF	TGTGCCAGCAGCGTAGATTTGAAGGGAATTGGCTATGGCTACACCTTC
-	TRBD2	TRBV7-9	TRBJ2-1	CASSDRGVNYNEQFF	TGTGCCAGCAGCGACCGGGGGGTGAACTACAATGAGCAGTTCTTC
-	TRBD1	TRBV7-7	TRBJ2-5	CASSSLTGGRNEQYF	TGTGCTAGCAGCTCCTTGACAGGGGGCAGGAATGAGCAGTACTTC
few	TRBD1	TRBV7-9	TRBJ2-5	CASSLVRDSETQYF	TGTGCCAGCAGCTTAGTCCGGGACAGTGAGACCCAGTACTTC
few	-	TRBV4-1	TRBJ2-1	CASSQEQGGYNEQFF	TGCGCCAGCAGCCAAGAACAGGGTGGCTACAATGAGCAGTTCTTC
-	-	TRBV7-9	TRBJ1-2	CASSFPPNYGYTF	TGTGCCAGCAGCTTCCCCCCGAACTATGGCTACACCTTC
-	TRBD2	TRBV29-1	TRBJ2-7	CSVDRLAGDANEQYF	TGCAGCGTTGATAGACTAGCGGGAGACGCCAATGAGCAGTACTTC
few	-	TRBV4-1	TRBJ2-5	CASSPRTEYQETQYF	TGCGCCAGCAGCCCAAGGACGGAGTACCAAGAGACCCAGTACTTC
-	TRBD1	TRBV20-1	TRBJ1-6	CSARVDRGSYSPLHF	TGCAGTGCTAGAGTTGACAGGGGATCCTATTCACCCCTCCACTTT
-	-	TRBV4-2	TRBJ1-3	CASRPSTGPTGNTIYF	TGTGCCAGCAGACCCTCCACAGGACCAACTGGAAACACCATATATTTT
-	-	TRBV21-1	TRBJ2-7	CASSKGSGFDEQYF	TGTGCCAGCAGCAAAGGTTCAGGTTTCGACGAGCAGTACTTC
-	TRBD1	TRBV25-1	TRBJ1-1	CASTKQGAAEAFF	TGTGCCAGCACAAAACAGGGGGCCGCTGAAGCTTTCTTT
few	TRBD2	TRBV11-2	TRBJ2-1	CASSTLSGVDEQFF	TGTGCCAGCAGCACCCTTAGCGGGGTTGATGAGCAGTTCTTC
-	TRBD2	TRBV6-2/TRBV6-3	TRBJ2-5	CASTNGGIFGKETQYF	TGTGCCAGCACCAACGGGGGGATCTTCGGTAAAGAGACCCAGTACTTC
-	-	TRBV7-2	TRBJ2-1	CASSFRLDLYNEQFF	TGTGCCAGCAGCTTCCGTTTGGACCTCTACAATGAGCAGTTCTTC
-	-	TRBV20-1	TRBJ2-7	CSAMYSSYEQYF	TGCAGTGCTATGTATTCCTCCTACGAGCAGTACTTC
few	TRBD2	TRBV6-5	TRBJ2-5	CASSSPGLAGHQYF	TGTGCCAGCAGTAGCCCGGGACTAGCGGGGCATCAGTACTTC
few	-	TRBV21-1	TRBJ2-3	CASSINRGPDTQYF	TGTGCCAGCAGCATTAACAGGGGGCCAGATACGCAGTATTTT
many	-	TRBV4-3	TRBJ1-4	CASSRRTTNEKLFF	TGCGCCAGCAGCCGTAGGACAACTAATGAAAAACTGTTTTTT
few	-	TRBV7-2	TRBJ2-7	CASSLGSGLLSYEQYF	TGTGCCAGCAGCTTAGGGTCCGGGCTTCTCTCCTACGAGCAGTACTTC
-	TRBD2	TRBV7-2	TRBJ2-3	CASSWTSRADTQYF	TGTGCCAGCAGTTGGACTAGTCGGGCAGATACGCAGTATTTT
-	-	TRBV6-6	TRBJ2-7	CASSYRAQDEQYF	TGTGCCAGCAGTTACAGGGCTCAGGACGAGCAGTACTTC
once	-	TRBV29-1	TRBJ2-1	CSVGARSSYNEQFF	TGCAGCGTTGGAGCGCGAAGCTCCTACAATGAGCAGTTCTTC
few	-	TRBV20-1	TRBJ2-1	CSALMWAPSSYNEQFF	TGCAGTGCCCTTATGTGGGCACCGAGCTCCTACAATGAGCAGTTCTTC
few	TRBD2	TRBV12-3/TRBV12-4	TRBJ2-4	CASTQRGGLGKNIQYF	TGTGCCAGCACTCAGCGGGGGGGGCTAGGCAAAAACATTCAGTACTTC
many	TRBD2	TRBV5-1	TRBJ2-3	CASSPSGEDTQYF	TGCGCCAGCAGCCCTAGCGGCGAAGATACGCAGTATTTT
-	TRBD1	TRBV20-1	TRBJ1-5	CSASDRVLINQPQHF	TGCAGTGCTAGCGACAGGGTATTGATCAATCAGCCCCAGCATTTT
few	TRBD1	TRBV5-1	TRBJ2-1	CASSQRYRGPSGNEQFF	TGCGCCAGCAGTCAACGGTACAGGGGACCCTCGGGCAATGAGCAGTTCTTC
few	-	TRBV7-2	TRBJ2-1	CASSLSGDHNEQFF	TGTGCCAGCAGCTTAAGCGGTGATCATAATGAGCAGTTCTTC
few	-	TRBV5-1	TRBJ2-7	CASSLYSGVSEQYF	TGCGCCAGCAGCTTGTATTCAGGGGTTAGCGAGCAGTACTTC
few	TRBD2	TRBV20-1	TRBJ2-1	CSAREGGGDYEQFF	TGCAGTGCTAGAGAGGGCGGGGGGGATTATGAGCAGTTCTTC
-	-	TRBV6-2/TRBV6-3	TRBJ2-1	CASSYSRGKYNEQFF	TGTGCCAGCAGTTACTCGAGAGGGAAGTACAATGAGCAGTTCTTC
-	-	TRBV7-2	TRBJ2-7	CASSLVAISSYEQYF	TGTGCCAGCAGCTTAGTCGCCATTTCCTCCTACGAGCAGTACTTC
-	-	TRBV6-1	TRBJ2-5	CASSRRLAGQETQYF	TGTGCCAGCAGTAGGAGACTGGCGGGGCAAGAGACCCAGTACTTC
many	-	TRBV25-1	TRBJ2-2	CASSESRSLNTGELFF	TGTGCCAGCAGTGAATCAAGGAGCTTGAACACCGGGGAGCTGTTTTTT
few	-	TRBV7-9	TRBJ1-1	CASSNIGRREAFF	TGTGCCAGCAGCAACATTGGACGCCGTGAAGCTTTCTTT
few	-	TRBV5-1	TRBJ2-3	CASSPRSRADTQYF	TGCGCCAGCAGCCCCAGGAGCCGGGCAGATACGCAGTATTTT
-	-	TRBV7-2	TRBJ2-1	CASSFSWETQFF	TGTGCCAGCAGCTTTTCATGGGAGACCCAGTTCTTC
-	-	TRBV6-5	TRBJ2-7	CASKNYSYNEQYF	TGTGCCAGCAAGAATTACTCCTACAATGAGCAGTACTTC